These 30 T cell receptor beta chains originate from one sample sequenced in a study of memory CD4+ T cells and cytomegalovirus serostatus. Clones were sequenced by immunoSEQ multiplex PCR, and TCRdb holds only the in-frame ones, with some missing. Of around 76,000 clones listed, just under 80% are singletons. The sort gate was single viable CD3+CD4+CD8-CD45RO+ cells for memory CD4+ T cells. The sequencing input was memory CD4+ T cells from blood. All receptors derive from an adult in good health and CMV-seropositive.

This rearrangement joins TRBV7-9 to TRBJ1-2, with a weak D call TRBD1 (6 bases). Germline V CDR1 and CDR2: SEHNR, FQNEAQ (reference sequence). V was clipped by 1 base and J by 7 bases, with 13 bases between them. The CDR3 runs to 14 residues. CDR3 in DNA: TGTGCCAGCAGCTTAGTGGTCAGGGGCGGTGGCTACACCTTC. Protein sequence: CASSLVVRGGGYTF.

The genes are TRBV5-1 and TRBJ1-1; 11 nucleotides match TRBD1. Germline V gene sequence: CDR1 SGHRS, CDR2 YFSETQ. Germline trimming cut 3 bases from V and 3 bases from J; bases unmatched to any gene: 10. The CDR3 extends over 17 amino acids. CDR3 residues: CASSSGTGGRGDTEAFF. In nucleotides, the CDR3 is TGCGCCAGCAGCTCCGGGACAGGGGGTCGTGGGGACACTGAAGCTTTCTTT. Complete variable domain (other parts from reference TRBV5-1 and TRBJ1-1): KAGVTQTPRYLIKTRGQQVTLSCSPISGHRSVSWYQQTPGQGLQFLFEYFSETQRNKGNFPGRFSGRQFSNSRSEMNVSTLELGDSALYLCASSSGTGGRGDTEAFFGQGTRLTVV.

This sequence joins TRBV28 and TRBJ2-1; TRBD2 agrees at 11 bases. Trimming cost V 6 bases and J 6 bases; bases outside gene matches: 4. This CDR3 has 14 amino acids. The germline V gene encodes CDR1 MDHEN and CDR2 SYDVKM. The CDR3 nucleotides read TGTGCCAGCAGCCGTAGCGGGGGGGCCAATGAGCAGTTCTTC. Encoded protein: CASSRSGGANEQFF.

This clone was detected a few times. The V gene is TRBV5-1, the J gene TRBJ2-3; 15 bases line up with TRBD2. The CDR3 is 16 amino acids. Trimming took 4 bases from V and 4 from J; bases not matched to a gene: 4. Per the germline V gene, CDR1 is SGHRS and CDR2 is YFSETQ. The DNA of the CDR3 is TGCGCCAGCAGCCAGGGACTAGCGGGGGGCGCAGATACGCAGTATTTT. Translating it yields CASSQGLAGGADTQYF.

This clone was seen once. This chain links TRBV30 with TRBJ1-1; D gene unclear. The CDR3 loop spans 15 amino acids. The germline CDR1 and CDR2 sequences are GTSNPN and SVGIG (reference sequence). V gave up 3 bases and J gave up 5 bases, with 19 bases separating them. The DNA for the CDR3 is TGTGCCTGGAGGCCCCCAGGCGAACGACGAACTGAAGCTTTCTTT. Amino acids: CAWRPPGERRTEAFF.

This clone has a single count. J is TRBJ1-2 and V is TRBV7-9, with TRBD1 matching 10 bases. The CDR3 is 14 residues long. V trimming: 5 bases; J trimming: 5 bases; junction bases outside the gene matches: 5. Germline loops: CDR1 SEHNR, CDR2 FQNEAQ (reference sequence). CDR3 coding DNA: TGTGCCAGCAGCCCAGGACAGGGGGTATATGGCTACACCTTC. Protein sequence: CASSPGQGVYGYTF. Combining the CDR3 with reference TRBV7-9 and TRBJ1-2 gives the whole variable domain DTGVSQNPRHKITKRGQNVTFRCDPISEHNRLYWYRQTLGQGPEFLTYFQNEAQLEKSRLLSDRFSAERPKGSFSTLEIQRTEQGDSAMYLCASSPGQGVYGYTFGSGTRLTVV.

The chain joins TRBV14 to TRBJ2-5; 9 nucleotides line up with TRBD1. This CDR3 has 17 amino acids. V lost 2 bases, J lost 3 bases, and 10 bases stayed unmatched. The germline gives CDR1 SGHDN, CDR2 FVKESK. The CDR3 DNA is TGTGCCAGCAGCCAACTCCCCGGGACAGGGATTGAAGAGACCCAGTACTTC. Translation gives CASSQLPGTGIEETQYF.

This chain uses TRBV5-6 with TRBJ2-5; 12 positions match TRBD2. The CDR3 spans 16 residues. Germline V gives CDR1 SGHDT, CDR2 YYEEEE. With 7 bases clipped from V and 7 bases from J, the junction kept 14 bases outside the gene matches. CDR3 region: CASSGLAGRGSGTQYF. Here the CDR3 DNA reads TGTGCCAGCTCGGGACTAGCGGGCCGGGGGTCAGGGACCCAGTACTTC.

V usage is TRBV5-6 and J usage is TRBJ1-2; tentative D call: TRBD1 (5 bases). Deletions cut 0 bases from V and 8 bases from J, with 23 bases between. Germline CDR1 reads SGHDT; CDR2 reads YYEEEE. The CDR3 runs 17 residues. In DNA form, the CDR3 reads TGTGCCAGCAGCTTGGCCTTTGGGGAAGGGACGTTAAGCGGCTACACCTTC. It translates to CASSLAFGEGTLSGYTF.

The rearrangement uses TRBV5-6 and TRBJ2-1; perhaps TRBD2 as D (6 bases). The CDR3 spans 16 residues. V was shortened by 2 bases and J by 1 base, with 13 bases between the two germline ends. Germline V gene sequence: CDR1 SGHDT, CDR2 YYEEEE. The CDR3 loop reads CASSFPGRSSYNEQFF. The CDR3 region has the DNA TGTGCCAGCAGCTTTCCGGGGAGGAGTTCCTACAATGAGCAGTTCTTC.

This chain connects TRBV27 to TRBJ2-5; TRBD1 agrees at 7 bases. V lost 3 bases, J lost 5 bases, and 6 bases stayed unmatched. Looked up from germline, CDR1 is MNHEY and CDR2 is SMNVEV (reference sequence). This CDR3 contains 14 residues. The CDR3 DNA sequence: TGTGCCAGCAGTTTGTATGGGGGACAGGAGACCCAGTACTTC. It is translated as CASSLYGGQETQYF.

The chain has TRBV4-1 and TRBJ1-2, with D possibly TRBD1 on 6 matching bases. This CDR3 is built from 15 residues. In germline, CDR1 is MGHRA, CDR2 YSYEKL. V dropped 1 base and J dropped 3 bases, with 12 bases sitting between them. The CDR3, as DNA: TGCGCCAGCAGCCAAGCGGGGGGGCGCGACTATGGCTACACCTTC. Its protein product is CASSQAGGRDYGYTF.

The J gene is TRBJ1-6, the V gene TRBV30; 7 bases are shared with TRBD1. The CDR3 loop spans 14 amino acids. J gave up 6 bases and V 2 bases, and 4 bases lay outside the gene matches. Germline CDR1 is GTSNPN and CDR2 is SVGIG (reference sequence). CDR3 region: CAWSSGQSNSPLHF. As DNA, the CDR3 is TGTGCCTGGAGTTCGGGACAGAGTAATTCACCCCTCCACTTT.

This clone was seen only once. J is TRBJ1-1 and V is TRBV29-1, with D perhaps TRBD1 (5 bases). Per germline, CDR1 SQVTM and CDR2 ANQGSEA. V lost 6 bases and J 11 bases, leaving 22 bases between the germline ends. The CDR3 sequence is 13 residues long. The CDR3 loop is CSVVVWGWTEAFF. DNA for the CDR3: TGCAGCGTGGTCGTTTGGGGCTGGACGGAGGCTTTCTTT.

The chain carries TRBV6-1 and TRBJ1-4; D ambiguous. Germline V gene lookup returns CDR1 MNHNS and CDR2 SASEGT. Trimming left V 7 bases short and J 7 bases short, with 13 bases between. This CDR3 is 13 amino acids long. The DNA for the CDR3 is TGTGCCAGCAAATATCGGGGAGGTGAAAAACTGTTTTTT. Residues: CASKYRGGEKLFF.

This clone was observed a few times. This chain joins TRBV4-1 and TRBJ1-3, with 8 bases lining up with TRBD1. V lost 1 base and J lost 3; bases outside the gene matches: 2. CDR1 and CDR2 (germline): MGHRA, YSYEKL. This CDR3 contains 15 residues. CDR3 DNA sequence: TGCGCCAGCAGCCAAGGACAGGGGATTGGAAACACCATATATTTT. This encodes CASSQGQGIGNTIYF.

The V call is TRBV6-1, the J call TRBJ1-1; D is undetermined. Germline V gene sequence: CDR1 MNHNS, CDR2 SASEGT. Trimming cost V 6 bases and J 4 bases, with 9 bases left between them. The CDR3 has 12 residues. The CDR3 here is CASSDLRTEAFF. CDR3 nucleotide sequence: TGTGCCAGCAGCGATCTTCGCACTGAAGCTTTCTTT.

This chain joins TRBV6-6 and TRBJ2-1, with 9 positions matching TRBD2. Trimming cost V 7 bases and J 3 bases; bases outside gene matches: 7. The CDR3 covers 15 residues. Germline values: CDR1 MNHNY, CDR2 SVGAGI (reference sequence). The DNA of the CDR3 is TGTGCCAGCAAGCTAGCGGGGATAATCTACAATGAGCAGTTCTTC. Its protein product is CASKLAGIIYNEQFF.

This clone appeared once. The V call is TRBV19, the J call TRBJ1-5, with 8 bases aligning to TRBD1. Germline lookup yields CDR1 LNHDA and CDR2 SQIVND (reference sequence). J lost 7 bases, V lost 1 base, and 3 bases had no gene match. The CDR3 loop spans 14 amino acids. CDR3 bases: TGTGCCAGTAGTATAGCAGGGGGCGACCAGCCCCAGCATTTT. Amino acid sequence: CASSIAGGDQPQHF.

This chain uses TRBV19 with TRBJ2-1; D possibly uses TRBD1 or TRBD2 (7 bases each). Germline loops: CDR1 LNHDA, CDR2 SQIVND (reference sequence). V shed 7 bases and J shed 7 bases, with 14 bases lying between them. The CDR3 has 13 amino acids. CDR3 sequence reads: CASTRGGANEQFF. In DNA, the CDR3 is TGTGCCAGTACCAGGGGGGGGGCGAATGAGCAGTTCTTC.

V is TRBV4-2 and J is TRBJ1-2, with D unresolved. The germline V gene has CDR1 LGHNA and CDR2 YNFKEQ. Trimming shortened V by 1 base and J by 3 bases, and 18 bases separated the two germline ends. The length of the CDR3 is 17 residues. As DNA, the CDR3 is TGTGCCAGCAGCCAAGGGCCACTAACCCTGGGTGACTATGGCTACACCTTC. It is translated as CASSQGPLTLGDYGYTF.

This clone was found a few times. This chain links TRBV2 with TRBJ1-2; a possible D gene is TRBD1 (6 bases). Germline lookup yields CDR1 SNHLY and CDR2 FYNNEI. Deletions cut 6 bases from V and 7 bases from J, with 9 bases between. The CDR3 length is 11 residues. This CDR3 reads CASSTGRGYTF. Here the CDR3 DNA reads TGTGCCAGCAGCACAGGGCGTGGCTACACCTTC. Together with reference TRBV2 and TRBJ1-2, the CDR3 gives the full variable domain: EPEVTQTPSHQVTQMGQEVILRCVPISNHLYFYWYRQILGQKVEFLVSFYNNEISEKSEIFDDQFSVERPDGSNFTLKIRSTKLEDSAMYFCASSTGRGYTFGSGTRLTVV.

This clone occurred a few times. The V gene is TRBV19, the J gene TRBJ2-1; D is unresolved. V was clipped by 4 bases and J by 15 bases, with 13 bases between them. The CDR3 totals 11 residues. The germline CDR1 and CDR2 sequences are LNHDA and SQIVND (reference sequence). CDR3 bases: TGTGCCAGTAGTAGTCAGAGGCGTCTGTTCTTC. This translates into CASSSQRRLFF.

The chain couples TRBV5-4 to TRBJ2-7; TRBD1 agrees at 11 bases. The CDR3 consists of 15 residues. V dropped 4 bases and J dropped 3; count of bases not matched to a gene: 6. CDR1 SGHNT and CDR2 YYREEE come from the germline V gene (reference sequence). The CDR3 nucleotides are TGTGCCAGCAGCACCCGGACAGGGGGCAGCTACGAGCAGTACTTC. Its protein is CASSTRTGGSYEQYF.

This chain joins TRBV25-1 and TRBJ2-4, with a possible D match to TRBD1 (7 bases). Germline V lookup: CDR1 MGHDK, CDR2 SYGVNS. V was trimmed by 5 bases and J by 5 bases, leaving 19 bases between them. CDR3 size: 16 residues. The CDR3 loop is CASSPGGRHGENIQYF. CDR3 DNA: TGTGCCAGCAGTCCAGGGGGGCGCCACGGGGAAAACATTCAGTACTTC.

The CDR3 reads CASSFGTGVEQYV. CDR3 in DNA: TGTGCCAGCAGCTTCGGGACAGGGGTAGAGCAGTACGTC. The chain couples TRBV2 to TRBJ2-7; the match to TRBD1 covers 10 bases. The V gene's germline CDR1 is SNHLY and CDR2 FYNNEI. V shed 6 bases, J shed 7 bases, and the junction held 6 bases outside the gene matches. CDR3 length: 13 residues.

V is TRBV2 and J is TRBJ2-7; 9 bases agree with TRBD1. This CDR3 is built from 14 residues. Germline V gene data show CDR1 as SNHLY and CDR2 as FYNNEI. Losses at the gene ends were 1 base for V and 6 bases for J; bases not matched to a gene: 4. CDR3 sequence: CASSEGGTGSEQYF. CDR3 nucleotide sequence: TGTGCCAGCAGTGAAGGCGGGACAGGGAGCGAGCAGTACTTC.

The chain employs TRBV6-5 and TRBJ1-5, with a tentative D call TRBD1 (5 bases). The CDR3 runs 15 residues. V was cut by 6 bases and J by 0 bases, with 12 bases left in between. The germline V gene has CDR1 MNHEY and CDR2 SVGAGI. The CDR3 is CASSKLGGSNQPQHF. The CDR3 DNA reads TGTGCCAGCAGCAAACTCGGGGGTAGCAATCAGCCCCAGCATTTT.

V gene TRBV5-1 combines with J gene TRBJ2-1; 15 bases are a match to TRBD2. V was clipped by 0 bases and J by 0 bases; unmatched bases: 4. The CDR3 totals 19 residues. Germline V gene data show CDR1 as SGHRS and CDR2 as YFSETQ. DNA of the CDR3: TGCGCCAGCAGCTTGGCGCCGGGACTAGCGGGGGGCTCCTACAATGAGCAGTTCTTC. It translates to CASSLAPGLAGGSYNEQFF.

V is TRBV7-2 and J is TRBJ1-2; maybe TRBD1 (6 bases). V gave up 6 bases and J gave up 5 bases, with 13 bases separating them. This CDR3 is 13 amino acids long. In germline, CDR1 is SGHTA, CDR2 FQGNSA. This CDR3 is CASSLYQGYGYTF. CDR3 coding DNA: TGTGCCAGCAGTTTGTACCAGGGGTATGGCTACACCTTC.